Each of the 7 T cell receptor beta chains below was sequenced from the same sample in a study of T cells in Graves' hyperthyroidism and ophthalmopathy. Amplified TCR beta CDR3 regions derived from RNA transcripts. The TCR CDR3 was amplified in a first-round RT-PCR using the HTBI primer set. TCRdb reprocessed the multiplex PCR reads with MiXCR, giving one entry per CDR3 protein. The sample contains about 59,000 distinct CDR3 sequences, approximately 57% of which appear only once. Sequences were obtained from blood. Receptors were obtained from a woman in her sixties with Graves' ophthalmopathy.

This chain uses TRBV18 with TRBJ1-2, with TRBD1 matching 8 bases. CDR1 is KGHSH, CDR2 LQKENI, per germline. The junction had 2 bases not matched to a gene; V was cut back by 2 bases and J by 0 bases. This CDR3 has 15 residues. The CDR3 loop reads CASSPGTGPNYGYTF. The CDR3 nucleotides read TGTGCCAGCTCACCAGGGACAGGACCTAACTATGGCTACACCTTC.

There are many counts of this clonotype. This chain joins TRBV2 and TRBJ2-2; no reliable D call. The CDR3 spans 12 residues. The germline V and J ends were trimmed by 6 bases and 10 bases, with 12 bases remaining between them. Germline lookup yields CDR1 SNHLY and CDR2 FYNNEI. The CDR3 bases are TGTGCCAGCAGAGAAAGGGTCGAGGAGCTGTTTTTT. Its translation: CASRERVEELFF.

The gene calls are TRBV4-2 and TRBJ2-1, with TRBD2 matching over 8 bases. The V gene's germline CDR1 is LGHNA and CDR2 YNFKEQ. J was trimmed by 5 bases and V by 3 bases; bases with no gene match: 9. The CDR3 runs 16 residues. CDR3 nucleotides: TGTGCCAGCAGCCAGGATCCGGGACTAGGAAACAATGAGCAGTTCTTC. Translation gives CASSQDPGLGNNEQFF.

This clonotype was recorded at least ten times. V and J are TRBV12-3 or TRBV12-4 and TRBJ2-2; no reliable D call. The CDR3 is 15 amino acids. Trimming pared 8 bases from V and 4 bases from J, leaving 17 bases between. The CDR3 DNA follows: TGTGCCAGCGGCCCTCGGGTGGGTATCACCGGGGAGCTGTTTTTT. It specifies CASGPRVGITGELFF.

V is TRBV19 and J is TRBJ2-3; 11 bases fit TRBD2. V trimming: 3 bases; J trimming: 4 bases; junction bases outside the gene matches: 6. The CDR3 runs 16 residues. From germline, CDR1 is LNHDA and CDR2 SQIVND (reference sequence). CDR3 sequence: CASSIRLAGRADTQYF. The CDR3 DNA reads TGTGCCAGTAGTATTCGACTAGCGGGAAGGGCAGATACGCAGTATTTT.

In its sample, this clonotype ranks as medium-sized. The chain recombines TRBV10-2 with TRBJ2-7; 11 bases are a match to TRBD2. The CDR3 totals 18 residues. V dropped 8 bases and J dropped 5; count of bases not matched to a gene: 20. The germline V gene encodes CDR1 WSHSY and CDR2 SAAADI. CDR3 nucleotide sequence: TGCGCCAGCTCATATTCGGACAGGGACGAACTAGCGGGAGACGAGCAGTACTTC. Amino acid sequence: CASSYSDRDELAGDEQYF.

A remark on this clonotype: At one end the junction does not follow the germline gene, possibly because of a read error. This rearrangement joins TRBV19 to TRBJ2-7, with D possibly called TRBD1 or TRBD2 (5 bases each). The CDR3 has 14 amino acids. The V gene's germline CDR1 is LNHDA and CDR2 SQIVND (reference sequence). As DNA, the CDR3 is TGTGCCAGTAATCGGGGCGGAACCTCCTACAAGCAGTACTTC. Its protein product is CASNRGGTSYKQYF.